The 14 T cell receptor beta chains in this list originate from one sample, sequenced in a study of OX40 agonist ivuxolimab in advanced cancers. Assay: immunoSEQ multiplex PCR; the TCRdb copy retains only in-frame clones and omits some. Among about 62,000 clones, around 79% were seen once, and the ten largest hold 11%. Here the sequenced sample was CD4+ or CD8+ T cells sorted from blood, taken in a trial of the OX40 agonist ivuxolimab. The receptors were sampled from an adult with an advanced solid tumor such as melanoma, head and neck, liver or kidney cancer.

V and J are TRBV4-2 and TRBJ2-3; 12 bases line up with TRBD2. The V gene end was trimmed by 4 bases and the J gene end by 0 bases; junction bases not matched to a gene: 11. CDR1 and CDR2 (germline): LGHNA, YNFKEQ. The CDR3 covers 19 residues. Here the CDR3 DNA reads TGTGCCAGCAGCCCCAAACTAGCGGGAGGACCATCTAGCACAGATACGCAGTATTTT. As protein: CASSPKLAGGPSSTDTQYF.

The V call is TRBV27, the J call TRBJ2-3; D call uncertain. V was pared by 6 bases and J by 5 bases, with 15 bases between. CDR1 is MNHEY and CDR2 is SMNVEV in the germline V gene (reference sequence). The CDR3 consists of 14 residues. In DNA form, the CDR3 reads TGTGCCAGCAGGACGGGTTCCCCGAGAGATACGCAGTATTTT. It specifies CASRTGSPRDTQYF.

The chain uses TRBV19 and TRBJ2-6; D gene uncertain. Per the germline V gene, CDR1 is LNHDA and CDR2 is SQIVND (reference sequence). Trimming removed 2 bases at V and 5 bases at J, with 10 bases between. CDR3 length: 15 amino acids. The CDR3 protein is CASSIYEARANVLTF. The CDR3 DNA reads TGTGCCAGTAGTATATATGAGGCAAGGGCCAACGTCCTGACTTTC.

The rearrangement joins TRBV6-5 to TRBJ2-5; D is ambiguous. CDR3 length equals 15 residues. V was pared by 8 bases and J by 0 bases, with 16 bases between. CDR1 is MNHEY, CDR2 SVGAGI, per germline. The CDR3 here is CASRPEAWYQETQYF. The CDR3 DNA reads TGTGCCAGCCGACCCGAGGCCTGGTACCAAGAGACCCAGTACTTC.

The gene calls are TRBV27 and TRBJ2-1, with D hard to call. The CDR3 contains 17 residues. V lost 5 bases and J 5 bases, leaving 22 bases between the germline ends. The germline CDR1 and CDR2 sequences are MNHEY and SMNVEV (reference sequence). The DNA of the CDR3 is TGTGCCAGCAGTCCAAGGTCCACTTTAGGCCCACACAATGAGCAGTTCTTC. Protein product: CASSPRSTLGPHNEQFF.

In this sample, this clone turned up once. The chain links TRBV10-3 to TRBJ1-2; D call uncertain. CDR1 and CDR2 (germline): ENHRY, SYGVKD. The CDR3 contains 16 residues. V was cut by 0 bases and J by 0 bases, with 11 bases left in between. CDR3 bases: TGTGCCATCAGTGAGTCCGCGACCCCAGCTAACTATGGCTACACCTTC. Protein: CAISESATPANYGYTF.

Regarding this clone: It is likely a read error: a sequence one base away is far more abundant. In the same sample, other DNA sequences code for this CDR3. CDR3 bases: TGCGCCAGCCGGGACAGGGGAGACGAGCAGTACTTC. Translated: CASRDRGDEQYF. The chain is built from TRBV10-1 and TRBJ2-7; 10 bases line up with TRBD1. This CDR3 contains 12 residues. V trimming: 8 bases; J trimming: 5 bases; junction bases outside the gene matches: 3. Germline lookup yields CDR1 WNHNN and CDR2 SYGVQD (reference sequence).

V is TRBV4-3 and J is TRBJ2-7; 13 bases agree with TRBD2. V lost 0 bases to trimming and J lost 5 bases; unmatched junction nucleotides: 7. Germline values: CDR1 LGHNA, CDR2 YSLEER. The CDR3 is 17 residues long. The CDR3 DNA reads as TGCGCCAGCAGCCAAGAACTAGCGGGGGGGCCTTTCAACGAGCAGTACTTC. Residues: CASSQELAGGPFNEQYF.

The chain couples TRBV7-3 to TRBJ2-5, with D perhaps TRBD1 (6 bases). In germline, CDR1 is SGHTA, CDR2 FQGTGA. V was shortened by 5 bases and J by 5 bases, with 12 bases between the two germline ends. The CDR3 sequence is 13 residues long. Here the CDR3 reads CASSRTGKETQYF. CDR3 bases: TGTGCCAGCAGCAGAACAGGGAAGGAGACCCAGTACTTC.

The chain couples TRBV5-4 to TRBJ2-7; possibly TRBD1 or TRBD2 for D (5 bases each). With 4 bases removed from V and 2 bases from J, the gap between germline ends came to 10 bases. The CDR3 runs to 13 residues. Germline-derived CDR1 and CDR2 are SGHNT and YYREEE (reference sequence). The DNA for the CDR3 is TGTGCCAGCAGCCGGGACGGTGCCTACGAGCAGTACTTC. Amino acid sequence: CASSRDGAYEQYF.

The chain recombines TRBV6-6 with TRBJ2-7, with unresolved D. Deletions cut 0 bases from V and 4 bases from J, with 7 bases between. The CDR3 loop spans 13 amino acids. Germline loops: CDR1 MNHNY, CDR2 SVGAGI (reference sequence). The CDR3 DNA reads TGTGCCAGCAGTTACTCCGTGGGTTACGAGCAGTACTTC. This codes for CASSYSVGYEQYF.

In its sample, this clone was seen many times. The gene calls are TRBV10-3 and TRBJ2-7, with D maybe TRBD2 (6 bases). CDR1 and CDR2 from the germline V gene are ENHRY and SYGVKD. The CDR3 has 16 amino acids. Trimming took off 3 bases at V and 2 bases at J, with 17 bases between the two ends. CDR3 coding DNA: TGTGCCATCAGTGAAGGGCTGGCGGGGCAACCCTACGAGCAGTACTTC. This codes for CAISEGLAGQPYEQYF.

The chain employs TRBV5-5 and TRBJ2-7; weak D call: TRBD2 (7 bases). In germline, CDR1 is SGHKS, CDR2 YYEKEE (reference sequence). The CDR3 has 18 residues. V dropped 4 bases and J dropped 0 bases, with 23 bases sitting between them. CDR3 nucleotides: TGTGCCAGCAGCCTAGGGGGGGTGTTAAGGGATAGCTCCTACGAGCAGTACTTC. Translation gives CASSLGGVLRDSSYEQYF.

The chain recombines TRBV6-5 with TRBJ2-2; D call uncertain. Germline V gene lookup returns CDR1 MNHEY and CDR2 SVGAGI. V lost 6 bases and J 6 bases, leaving 11 bases between the germline ends. This CDR3 spans 13 amino acids. The CDR3 here is CASSSPSSGELFF. CDR3 coding DNA: TGTGCCAGCAGCAGCCCGAGTTCCGGGGAGCTGTTTTTT.